One and the same sample provided the 14 T cell receptor beta chains below, sequenced in a study of molecular identifiers for immune sequencing clone quantification. Using its own MiXCR run on the PCR reads, TCRdb lists one record per CDR3 protein. The sample has roughly 320,000 distinct CDR3 sequences, under 25% seen once. Sequencing was carried out using naive CD8+ T cells from blood, with Jurkat cell RNA spiked in. As to subset: FACS-sorted CD8+CD4-CCR7+CD45RA+ naive T cells. These receptors originate from a human donor in good health. Some libraries in this study had Jurkat cell RNA spiked in.

This clonotype showed up just a few times. The chain has TRBV7-2 and TRBJ2-2; 8 bases map to TRBD2. Trimming at V came to 6 bases and at J to 1 base, leaving 7 bases not matched to a gene. CDR3 size: 16 residues. Germline values: CDR1 SGHTA, CDR2 FQGNSA. Here the CDR3 DNA reads TGTGCCAGCAGTCACCCTGCGGGAGGGAACACCGGGGAGCTGTTTTTT. Translation gives CASSHPAGGNTGELFF.

This clonotype was recorded only once. This chain's CDR3 is CASSPFDGVPSGANVLTF. The CDR3 DNA is TGTGCCAGCAGTCCCTTCGACGGGGTCCCCTCTGGGGCCAACGTCCTGACTTTC. The chain uses TRBV27 and TRBJ2-6; a weak D match, TRBD2 (5 bases). This CDR3 spans 18 amino acids. Germline V gene sequence: CDR1 MNHEY, CDR2 SMNVEV (reference sequence). Deletions cut 5 bases from V and 0 bases from J, with 17 bases between. Filled out from reference TRBV27 and TRBJ2-6, the complete variable domain reads EAQVTQNPRYLITVTGKKLTVTCSQNMNHEYMSWYRQDPGLGLRQIYYSMNVEVTDKGDVPEGYKVSRKEKRNFPLILESPSPNQTSLYFCASSPFDGVPSGANVLTFGAGSRLTVL.

As concerns this clonotype: Since a much larger clone is just one base distant, this may be a read error. This rearrangement joins TRBV5-1 to TRBJ2-7, with TRBD2 as a possible D gene (6 bases). This CDR3 region has 15 residues. Germline V lookup: CDR1 SGHRS, CDR2 YFSETQ. Deletions cut 3 bases from V and 0 bases from J, with 13 bases between. CDR3 amino acids: CASSSAAGYSYEQYF. CDR3 bases: TGCGCCAGCAGCTCCGCGGCGGGATACTCCTACGAGCAGTACTTC.

The chain has TRBV6-2 or TRBV6-3 and TRBJ2-2, with 7 bases fitting TRBD2. V lost 2 bases to trimming and J lost 5 bases; unmatched junction nucleotides: 8. CDR1 and CDR2 from the germline V gene are MNHEY and SVGEGT. The CDR3 runs to 16 residues. Written as DNA, the CDR3 is TGTGCCAGCAGTTACGAAATGGGGGGGATGACCGGGGAGCTGTTTTTT. Protein: CASSYEMGGMTGELFF.

This clonotype was observed a few times. V is TRBV12-5 and J is TRBJ2-5, with D possibly matching TRBD1 (6 bases). CDR1 is LGHNT, CDR2 FRNRAP, per germline. Trimming removed 4 bases from V and 4 bases from J, with 22 bases in between. This CDR3 is built from 17 residues. The CDR3 DNA reads as TGTGCTAGTGGTTCTCCAACTAAGGCAGGGGCGATAGAGACCCAGTACTTC. It encodes CASGSPTKAGAIETQYF. Combining the CDR3 with reference TRBV12-5 and TRBJ2-5 gives the whole variable domain DARVTQTPRHKVTEMGQEVTMRCQPILGHNTVFWYRQTMMQGLELLAYFRNRAPLDDSGMPKDRFSAEMPDATLATLKIQPSEPRDSAVYFCASGSPTKAGAIETQYFGPGTRLLVL.

Details on this clonotype: One junction end disagrees with the germline gene, perhaps due to a read error. The genes are TRBV11-2 and TRBJ2-1; no reliable D call. Per germline, CDR1 SGHAT and CDR2 FQNNGV. CDR3 length equals 16 residues. Here the CDR3 DNA reads TGTGCCAGCGGCTTAGCCCCGGATACCTCCTACAATGAGCAGTTCTTC. Amino acids: CASGLAPDTSYNEQFF.

This clonotype was counted at least ten times. The V and J genes are TRBV10-3 and TRBJ2-4, with D unclear. Germline CDR1 and CDR2: ENHRY and SYGVKD. This CDR3 is built from 12 residues. The V gene lost 6 bases and the J gene lost 5 bases, with 8 bases spanning the gap. CDR3 in DNA: TGTGCCATCAGGACCGAACAAAACATTCAGTACTTC. It encodes CAIRTEQNIQYF.

This clonotype was found once. This may come from a read error, since a much larger clone is one base off. This chain links TRBV4-1 with TRBJ1-1; D is unclear. The CDR3 has 12 residues. CDR1 is MGHRA, CDR2 YSYEKL, per germline. CDR3 residues: CANSQLGTEAFF. For the CDR3, the DNA is TGCGCCAACAGCCAACTCGGAACCGAAGCTTTCTTT.

This clonotype was recorded a few times. V and J are TRBV27 and TRBJ2-7; a weak D match, TRBD2 (5 bases). V was shortened by 1 base and J by 0 bases, with 10 bases between the two germline ends. CDR1 is MNHEY, CDR2 SMNVEV, per germline (reference sequence). This CDR3 spans 15 amino acids. The CDR3 protein is CASSLWGEDSYEQYF. In DNA, the CDR3 is TGTGCCAGCAGTTTATGGGGAGAAGACTCCTACGAGCAGTACTTC.

This clonotype was counted only a few times. Because the CDR3 is missing its conserved closing phenylalanine or tryptophan, this is likely a read error. This chain joins TRBV7-9 and TRBJ1-6, with no clear D. The germline CDR1 and CDR2 sequences are SEHNR and FQNEAQ (reference sequence). There are 14 residues in the CDR3. Trimming removed 1 base from V and 14 bases from J, with 15 bases in between. CDR3 nucleotide sequence: TGTGCCAGCAGCTTAGTGGAGAATAGTTCTACCCTCCACCTT. Its protein is CASSLVENSSTLHL.

This clonotype was detected ten times or more. This chain uses TRBV3-1 with TRBJ2-7; no clear D gene. Germline V gives CDR1 LGHDT, CDR2 YNNKEL (reference sequence). The CDR3 runs to 11 residues. V gave up 3 bases and J gave up 5 bases, with 5 bases separating them. The CDR3 DNA reads as TGTGCCAGCAGCCATTCCCACGAGCAGTACTTC. It specifies CASSHSHEQYF.

A remark on this clonotype: This may be a read error: a much more frequent sequence differs by one nucleotide. This sequence joins TRBV6-2 or TRBV6-3 and TRBJ1-6; D possibly corresponds to TRBD1 (5 bases). The germline V gene encodes CDR1 MNHEY and CDR2 SVGEGT. The CDR3 extends over 15 amino acids. CDR3 sequence (DNA): TGTCCCAGCAGTTTGGGACCCGCTCCGAGTTCACCCCTCCACTTT. As protein: CPSSLGPAPSSPLHF.

V usage is TRBV19 and J usage is TRBJ1-5; tentatively, D is TRBD1 (6 bases). Germline values: CDR1 LNHDA, CDR2 SQIVND (reference sequence). The CDR3 is made up of 16 amino acids. V lost 7 bases and J 6 bases, leaving 22 bases between the germline ends. CDR3 DNA sequence: TGTGCCAGTAATCAGTACTCGAACGGGGGCGGTCAGCCCCAGCATTTT. It yields the protein CASNQYSNGGGQPQHF.

This clonotype was counted many times. The chain links TRBV5-5 to TRBJ1-2; a possible D gene is TRBD1 (6 bases). The germline V gene encodes CDR1 SGHKS and CDR2 YYEKEE (reference sequence). CDR3 length equals 15 residues. Between the trimmed V and J ends, which lost 4 bases and 2 bases, there was a span of 15 bases. The CDR3 DNA is TGTGCCAGCAGCCACGAGGGGCAGGGGAACTATGGCTACACCTTC. Protein sequence: CASSHEGQGNYGYTF.